The 28 T cell receptor beta chains below were found in one sample sequenced in a study of blood T cell repertoires in COVID-19. TCRdb keeps only in-frame clones here, not all; method: immunoSEQ multiplex PCR. Among 85,000 to 130,000 clones listed, about 86% were seen once. Sequencing input: PBMCs or T cells enriched from blood (not recorded which). The receptors shown here come from a woman in her forties or fifties who had recovered from COVID-19.

The rearrangement joins TRBV24-1 to TRBJ2-3, with D possibly being TRBD1 (6 bases). The CDR3 runs 15 residues. Trimming pared 6 bases from V and 9 bases from J, leaving 21 bases between. Germline V gives CDR1 KGHDR, CDR2 SFDVKD. The CDR3 region is CATSRPTEGELTQYF. The CDR3 nucleotides read TGTGCCACCAGTCGACCAACAGAGGGGGAATTGACGCAGTATTTT.

This sequence joins TRBV7-9 and TRBJ2-1; TRBD2 matches 9 bases. J was trimmed by 10 bases and V by 3 bases; bases with no gene match: 7. CDR3 size: 14 residues. Germline V lookup: CDR1 SEHNR, CDR2 FQNEAQ (reference sequence). CDR3 sequence reads: CASSLGREGQEQFF. CDR3 in DNA: TGTGCCAGCAGCTTGGGGCGGGAGGGCCAGGAGCAGTTCTTC. Full variable domain (missing parts from reference TRBV7-9 and TRBJ2-1): DTGVSQNPRHKITKRGQNVTFRCDPISEHNRLYWYRQTLGQGPEFLTYFQNEAQLEKSRLLSDRFSAERPKGSFSTLEIQRTEQGDSAMYLCASSLGREGQEQFFGPGTRLTVL.

In this sample, this clone turned up once. The chain uses TRBV15 and TRBJ2-5; D perhaps matches TRBD2 (6 bases). This CDR3 contains 15 residues. Deletions cut 0 bases from V and 5 bases from J, with 13 bases between. Germline V gives CDR1 LNHNV, CDR2 YYDKDF (reference sequence). The CDR3 bases are TGTGCCACCAGCAGAGAGACTAGGGCAGGCGAGACCCAGTACTTC. Translating it yields CATSRETRAGETQYF.

This clone was seen more than once but under ten times. The V and J genes are TRBV6-5 and TRBJ1-2; possibly TRBD1 for D (6 bases). V was cut by 7 bases and J by 0 bases, with 15 bases left in between. Germline CDR1 MNHEY, CDR2 SVGAGI. This CDR3 contains 15 residues. The CDR3 region is CASKARQVSNYGYTF. The CDR3 DNA follows: TGTGCCAGCAAAGCCCGACAGGTCTCTAACTATGGCTACACCTTC.

This clone was seen only once. J is TRBJ2-1 and V is TRBV18; TRBD2 agrees at 13 bases. The V gene end was trimmed by 3 bases and the J gene end by 5 bases; junction bases not matched to a gene: 1. The germline V gene encodes CDR1 KGHSH and CDR2 LQKENI. This CDR3 region has 15 residues. CDR3 loop: CASSPGLAGDNEQFF. CDR3 nucleotides: TGTGCCAGCTCACCCGGACTAGCGGGAGACAATGAGCAGTTCTTC.

The chain has TRBV25-1 and TRBJ1-3; 10 bases align to TRBD1. CDR1 is MGHDK and CDR2 is SYGVNS in the germline V gene. J gave up 0 bases and V 1 base, and 0 bases lay outside the gene matches. The CDR3 runs 16 residues. The CDR3 protein is CASSEWDRGSGNTIYF. In DNA, the CDR3 is TGTGCCAGCAGTGAATGGGACAGGGGCTCTGGAAACACCATATATTTT.

The chain joins TRBV2 to TRBJ2-5; 10 bases fit TRBD2. Germline lookup yields CDR1 SNHLY and CDR2 FYNNEI. Trimming cost V 7 bases and J 9 bases; bases outside gene matches: 5. This CDR3 is built from 12 residues. The CDR3, as DNA: TGTGCCAGCAATGCGGGACTAGCGTCCCAGTACTTC. Translating it yields CASNAGLASQYF.

The rearrangement links TRBV6-1 to TRBJ2-7, with 8 nucleotides matching TRBD2. The CDR3 contains 14 residues. CDR1 and CDR2 (germline): MNHNS, SASEGT. Trimming took 2 bases from V and 4 from J; bases not matched to a gene: 4. CDR3 loop: CASSERGGAYEQYF. In DNA form, the CDR3 reads TGTGCCAGCAGTGAACGGGGGGGCGCGTACGAGCAGTACTTC.

This rearrangement joins TRBV7-3 to TRBJ2-3; TRBD1 is a possible D gene (5 bases). V shed 5 bases and J shed 2 bases, with 11 bases lying between them. Germline V gives CDR1 SGHTA, CDR2 FQGTGA. This CDR3 is built from 14 residues. This chain's CDR3 is CASSKGANTDTQYF. Written as DNA, the CDR3 is TGTGCCAGCAGCAAAGGGGCCAACACAGATACGCAGTATTTT.

The chain employs TRBV19 and TRBJ2-5; D perhaps matches TRBD1 (7 bases). Germline V CDR1 and CDR2: LNHDA, SQIVND (reference sequence). CDR3 length: 15 amino acids. Trimming removed 4 bases from V and 5 bases from J, with 17 bases in between. CDR3 in amino acids: CASSTSGGWVETQYF. In DNA form, the CDR3 reads TGTGCCAGTAGTACGTCAGGGGGGTGGGTGGAGACCCAGTACTTC.

The rearrangement joins TRBV4-1 to TRBJ2-3; 15 bases fit TRBD2. V gave up 4 bases and J gave up 1 base; unmatched junction bases: 9. The CDR3 runs to 19 residues. Germline V gives CDR1 MGHRA, CDR2 YSYEKL. The CDR3 region has the DNA TGCGCCAGCAGCCGGATACCGGGACTAGCGGGAGGACGCACAGATACGCAGTATTTT. It yields the protein CASSRIPGLAGGRTDTQYF.

This clone appeared a single time. The chain has TRBV18 and TRBJ2-1; 10 bases match TRBD2. V trimming: 1 base; J trimming: 4 bases; junction bases outside the gene matches: 7. The CDR3 spans 17 residues. Per the germline V gene, CDR1 is KGHSH and CDR2 is LQKENI. As DNA, the CDR3 is TGTGCCAGCTCACCACGGTTGCAGGGACTAGCGTACAATGAGCAGTTCTTC. Encoded protein: CASSPRLQGLAYNEQFF.

The V call is TRBV10-3, the J call TRBJ1-6; TRBD1 might be the D (6 bases). The germline V gene encodes CDR1 ENHRY and CDR2 SYGVKD. The ends were cut back, 6 bases at V and 0 bases at J, with 6 bases in the middle. The CDR3 length is 14 residues. CDR3 in DNA: TGTGCCATCAGGGACAGCTCCTATAATTCACCCCTCCACTTT. Amino acid sequence: CAIRDSSYNSPLHF.

This chain links TRBV18 with TRBJ2-7, with a tentative D call TRBD2 (6 bases). V gave up 0 bases and J gave up 7 bases, with 16 bases separating them. The germline V gene encodes CDR1 KGHSH and CDR2 LQKENI. The CDR3 totals 15 residues. This chain's CDR3 is CASSPPSQGGGEQYF. DNA for the CDR3: TGTGCCAGCTCACCACCGTCCCAGGGTGGAGGGGAGCAGTACTTC.

The J gene is TRBJ2-2, the V gene TRBV19, with 7 bases identical to TRBD1. Unmatched junction bases numbered 22, after V lost 11 bases and J lost 1 base. There are 19 residues in the CDR3. Germline assignment: CDR1 LNHDA and CDR2 SQIVND (reference sequence). This CDR3 is CASKLGGFVPSRNTGELFF. The CDR3 coding sequence is TGTGCCTCCAAGTTAGGGGGCTTCGTACCTTCCCGGAACACCGGGGAGCTGTTTTTT.

This clone has a single count. The chain is built from TRBV5-1 and TRBJ2-3, with 7 bases that match TRBD1. There are 14 residues in the CDR3. Looked up from germline, CDR1 is SGHRS and CDR2 is YFSETQ. The trim removed 0 bases at V and 6 bases at J, leaving 4 bases unmatched. The CDR3 sequence: CASSLDRGFDTQYF. CDR3 nucleotide sequence: TGCGCCAGCAGCTTGGACAGGGGTTTTGATACGCAGTATTTT.

This sequence joins TRBV10-1 and TRBJ2-2, with D maybe TRBD1 (6 bases). The germline gives CDR1 WNHNN, CDR2 SYGVQD (reference sequence). The ends were cut back, 2 bases at V and 3 bases at J, with 10 bases in the middle. The CDR3 has 15 residues. As DNA, the CDR3 is TGCGCCAGCAGTGAGCGGCAGGGGCACACCGGGGAGCTGTTTTTT. Translated, it gives CASSERQGHTGELFF.

The V and J genes are TRBV30 and TRBJ2-7; no reliable D call. Germline V gene sequence: CDR1 GTSNPN, CDR2 SVGIG (reference sequence). CDR3 length: 11 amino acids. With 0 bases removed from V and 9 bases from J, the gap between germline ends came to 9 bases. The CDR3 DNA sequence: TGTGCCTGGAGTGTAGAGGTCGGGCAGTACTTC. It specifies CAWSVEVGQYF.

In DNA, the CDR3 is TGTGCCAGCAGCTCCCGAGGGGACAGGGGGAGCGATGAGCAGTTCTTC. Translated, it gives CASSSRGDRGSDEQFF. The genes are TRBV7-9 and TRBJ2-1, with TRBD1 matching 11 bases. Germline values: CDR1 SEHNR, CDR2 FQNEAQ (reference sequence). The CDR3 extends over 16 amino acids. J gave up 8 bases and V 4 bases, and 10 bases lay outside the gene matches. Filled out from reference TRBV7-9 and TRBJ2-1, the complete variable domain reads DTGVSQNPRHKITKRGQNVTFRCDPISEHNRLYWYRQTLGQGPEFLTYFQNEAQLEKSRLLSDRFSAERPKGSFSTLEIQRTEQGDSAMYLCASSSRGDRGSDEQFFGPGTRLTVL.

V gene TRBV28 combines with J gene TRBJ2-7; D is perhaps TRBD1 (5 bases). Germline V gene sequence: CDR1 MDHEN, CDR2 SYDVKM. The CDR3 consists of 11 residues. Trimming took 6 bases from V and 7 from J, leaving 10 bases between them. CDR3 loop: CASSHPGEQYF. CDR3 DNA: TGTGCCAGCAGCCACCCAGGGGAGCAGTACTTC.

This rearrangement joins TRBV28 to TRBJ2-5; 9 bases fit TRBD2. Germline V gene lookup returns CDR1 MDHEN and CDR2 SYDVKM. The CDR3 is made up of 14 amino acids. With 2 bases clipped from V and 5 bases from J, the junction kept 3 bases outside the gene matches. CDR3 bases: TGTGCCAGCAGTTTAGCGGGAGGGCGGGAGACCCAGTACTTC. Its translation: CASSLAGGRETQYF.

This clone was counted a few times. The chain uses TRBV6-6 and TRBJ1-4; D unresolved. The CDR3 runs to 12 residues. V was clipped by 6 bases and J by 6 bases, with 8 bases between them. Germline CDR1 and CDR2: MNHNY and SVGAGI (reference sequence). This CDR3 reads CASRAADEKLFF. DNA of the CDR3: TGTGCCAGCAGAGCGGCCGATGAAAAACTGTTTTTT.

The chain uses TRBV11-2 and TRBJ1-2, with 7 bases aligning to TRBD1. Germline loops: CDR1 SGHAT, CDR2 FQNNGV. Trimming cost V 0 bases and J 5 bases; bases outside gene matches: 6. This CDR3 is built from 15 residues. CDR3 protein: CASSLDVQGDYGYTF. In DNA form, the CDR3 reads TGTGCCAGCAGCTTAGATGTCCAGGGGGATTATGGCTACACCTTC.

The gene calls are TRBV5-4 and TRBJ2-3, with D perhaps TRBD1 (6 bases). Per the germline V gene, CDR1 is SGHNT and CDR2 is YYREEE (reference sequence). The ends were cut back, 2 bases at V and 4 bases at J, with 8 bases in the middle. This CDR3 is built from 13 residues. CDR3: CASSLQGSDTQYF. CDR3 nucleotide sequence: TGTGCCAGCAGCTTACAGGGCTCAGATACGCAGTATTTT.

The chain has TRBV18 and TRBJ2-2, with 9 bases lining up with TRBD1. Trimming took 3 bases from V and 8 from J; bases not matched to a gene: 4. The CDR3 is made up of 14 amino acids. CDR1 KGHSH and CDR2 LQKENI come from the germline V gene. In DNA, the CDR3 is TGTGCCAGCTCACCGGACAGGGGAGTGGGGGAGCTGTTTTTT. It encodes CASSPDRGVGELFF. Based on the CDR3 plus reference TRBV18 and TRBJ2-2, the full variable domain is NAGVMQNPRHLVRRRGQEARLRCSPMKGHSHVYWYRQLPEEGLKFMVYLQKENIIDESGMPKERFSAEFPKEGPSILRIQQVVRGDSAAYFCASSPDRGVGELFFGEGSRLTVL.

This clone is medium-sized (0.01 to 0.1%) in the sample. The chain employs TRBV19 and TRBJ2-7, with TRBD2 matching 8 bases. Germline assignment: CDR1 LNHDA and CDR2 SQIVND (reference sequence). The CDR3 covers 14 residues. V dropped 6 bases and J dropped 5; count of bases not matched to a gene: 9. The CDR3 DNA reads as TGTGCCAGTAGCCCGACCGTAGCGGGAAACGAGCAGTACTTC. Translating it yields CASSPTVAGNEQYF.

The chain links TRBV18 to TRBJ2-3; 10 bases agree with TRBD2. CDR1 KGHSH and CDR2 LQKENI come from the germline V gene. The CDR3 length is 17 residues. J gave up 4 bases and V 6 bases, and 13 bases lay outside the gene matches. CDR3 amino acids: CASSLIRLAGPPDTQYF. The CDR3 DNA follows: TGTGCCAGCTCTCTTATTCGACTAGCGGGCCCCCCAGATACGCAGTATTTT.

The V gene is TRBV27, the J gene TRBJ1-1, with D tentatively TRBD1 (6 bases). This CDR3 is built from 12 residues. Looked up from germline, CDR1 is MNHEY and CDR2 is SMNVEV (reference sequence). V was clipped by 8 bases and J by 6 bases, with 13 bases between them. Written as DNA, the CDR3 is TGTGCCAGCCGTCGAGGGGGGGCTGAAGCTTTCTTT. It specifies CASRRGGAEAFF.